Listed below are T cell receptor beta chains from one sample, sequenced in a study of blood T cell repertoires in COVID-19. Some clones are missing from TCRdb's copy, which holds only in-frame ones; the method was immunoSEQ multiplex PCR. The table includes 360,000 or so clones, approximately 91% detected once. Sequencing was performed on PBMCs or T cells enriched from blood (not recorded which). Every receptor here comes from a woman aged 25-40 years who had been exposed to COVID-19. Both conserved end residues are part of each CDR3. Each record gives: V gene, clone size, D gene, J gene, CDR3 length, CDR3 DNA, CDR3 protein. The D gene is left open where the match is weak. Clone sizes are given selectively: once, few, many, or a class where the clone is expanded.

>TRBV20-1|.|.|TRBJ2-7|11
TGCAGTGCTCAAACAGGCTACGAGCAGTACTTC
CSAQTGYEQYF
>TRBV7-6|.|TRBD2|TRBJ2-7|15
TGTGCCAGCAGCCCAAGCGGGGGCCACTCCTACGAGCAGTACTTC
CASSPSGGHSYEQYF
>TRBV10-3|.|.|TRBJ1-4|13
TGTGCCACCGGCAGGGGACCGGATGAAAAACTGTTTTTT
CATGRGPDEKLFF
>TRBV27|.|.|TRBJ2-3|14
TGTGCCAGCAGTCAATTGGGGCGCACAGATACGCAGTATTTT
CASSQLGRTDTQYF
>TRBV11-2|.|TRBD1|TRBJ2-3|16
TGTGCCAGCAGCTTAGGAGGGACAGGGATCGCAGATACGCAGTATTTT
CASSLGGTGIADTQYF
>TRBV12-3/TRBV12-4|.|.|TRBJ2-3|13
TGTGCCAGCAGTTTTGCGAGCACAGATACGCAGTATTTT
CASSFASTDTQYF
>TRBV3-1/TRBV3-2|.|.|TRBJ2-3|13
TGTGCCAGCACGTGGAGGGGAACAGATACGCAGTATTTT
CASTWRGTDTQYF
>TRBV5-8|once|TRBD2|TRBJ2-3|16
TGTGCCAGCAGCTGGGGACTAGCGGGTTCCACAGATACGCAGTATTTT
CASSWGLAGSTDTQYF
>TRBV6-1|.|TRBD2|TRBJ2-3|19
TGTGCCAGCAGTGAAGCATCCGGGACTAGCCTTATTTACACAGATACGCAGTATTTT
CASSEASGTSLIYTDTQYF
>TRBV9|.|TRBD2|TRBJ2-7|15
TGTGCCAGCAGCGGAGGACTAGCGGGATCCTACGAGCAGTACTTC
CASSGGLAGSYEQYF
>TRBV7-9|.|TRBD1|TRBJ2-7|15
TGTGCCAGCAGCCCAGGGACAGGGTCCGCCTACGAGCAGTACTTC
CASSPGTGSAYEQYF
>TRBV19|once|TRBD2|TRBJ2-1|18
TGTGCCAGTAGTATTGGGCTAGCGGGAGGAAGGCCCTACAATGAGCAGTTCTTC
CASSIGLAGGRPYNEQFF
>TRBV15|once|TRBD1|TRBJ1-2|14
TGTGCCACCAGCAGAGATCGGACAGGGGAAGGCTACACCTTC
CATSRDRTGEGYTF
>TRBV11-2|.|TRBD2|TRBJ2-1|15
TGTGCCAGCAGCTTAGGGCTAGCGGGAGTAGATGAGCAGTTCTTC
CASSLGLAGVDEQFF
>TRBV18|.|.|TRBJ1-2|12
TGTGCCACCCCTGGGGGGTTCTATGGCTACACCTTC
CATPGGFYGYTF
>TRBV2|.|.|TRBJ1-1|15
TGTGCCAGCAGGGAGACAGGACTCCTGAACACTGAAGCTTTCTTT
CASRETGLLNTEAFF
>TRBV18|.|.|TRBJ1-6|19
TGTGCCAGCTCACCCACCGGGACAACGATTCCCACCGATAATTCACCCCTCCACTTT
CASSPTGTTIPTDNSPLHF
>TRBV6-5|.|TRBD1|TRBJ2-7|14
TGTGCCAGCAGAGATACAGGGGTGGGGAACGAGCAGTACTTC
CASRDTGVGNEQYF
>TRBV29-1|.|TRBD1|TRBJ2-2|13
TGCAGCGTTTCCGGGACAGGGACCGGGGAGCTGTTTTTT
CSVSGTGTGELFF
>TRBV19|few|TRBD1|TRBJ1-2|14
TGTGCCAGTAGTATCCGGACAGGGATGGATGGCTACACCTTC
CASSIRTGMDGYTF
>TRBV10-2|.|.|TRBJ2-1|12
TGCGCCAGCGGAAGACTAGGAAATGAGCAGTTCTTC
CASGRLGNEQFF
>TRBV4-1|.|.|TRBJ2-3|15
TGCGCCAGCAGCAAAACCTCAAACCCGGGAGATACGCAGTATTTT
CASSKTSNPGDTQYF
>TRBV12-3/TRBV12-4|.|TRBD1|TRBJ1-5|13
TGTGCCAGCAGTTGGGACAGAAATCAGCCCCAGCATTTT
CASSWDRNQPQHF
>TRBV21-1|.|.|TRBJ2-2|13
TGTGCCAAAGGGGGCAGGAGCACCGGGGAGCTGTTTTTT
CAKGGRSTGELFF
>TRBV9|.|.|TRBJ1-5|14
TGTGCCAGCAGCGTAACAGGTTCCGGGCAGCCCCAGCATTTT
CASSVTGSGQPQHF
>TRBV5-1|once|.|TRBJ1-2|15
TGCGCCAGCAGCTTGGCAGGGCAAAACAACTATGGCTACACCTTC
CASSLAGQNNYGYTF
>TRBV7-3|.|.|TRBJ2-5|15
TGTGCCAGCAGCTTAAGTCGCGGGACTCAAGAGACCCAGTACTTC
CASSLSRGTQETQYF
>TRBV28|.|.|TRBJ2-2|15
TGTGCCAGCACCCCGCCAGGGCGAAACACCGGGGAGCTGTTTTTT
CASTPPGRNTGELFF
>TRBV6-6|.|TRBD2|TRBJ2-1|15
TGTGCCAGCACCAATGGGAGGGCTTTGAACAATGAGCAGTTCTTC
CASTNGRALNNEQFF
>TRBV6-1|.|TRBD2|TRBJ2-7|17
TGTGCCAGCAGTGCCACGCCGGGACTAGCGGGAACCTACGAGCAGTACTTC
CASSATPGLAGTYEQYF
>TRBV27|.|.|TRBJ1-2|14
TGTGCCAGCAGTTTATCAGCAGGGGTGGAGGGCTACACCTTC
CASSLSAGVEGYTF
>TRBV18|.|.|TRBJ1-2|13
TGTGCCAGCTCACCACCAGGGGCCTATGGCTACACCTTC
CASSPPGAYGYTF
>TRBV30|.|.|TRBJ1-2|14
TGTGCCTGGAGTCCCCCATTGCATCCACAGGGCTACACCTTC
CAWSPPLHPQGYTF
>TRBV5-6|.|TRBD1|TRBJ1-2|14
TGTGCCAGCAGTACAGGGGCGAGGCGACGGAGCTACACCTTC
CASSTGARRRSYTF
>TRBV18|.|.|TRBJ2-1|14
TGTGCCAGCTCACCATTGGCAGATTACAATGAGCAGTTCTTC
CASSPLADYNEQFF
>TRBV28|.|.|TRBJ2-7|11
TGTGCCAGCAGTACAGGCGTAGAGCAGTACTTC
CASSTGVEQYF
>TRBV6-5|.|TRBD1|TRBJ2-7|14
TGTGCCAGCAAATGGACAGGGGATTCCTACGAGCAGTACTTC
CASKWTGDSYEQYF
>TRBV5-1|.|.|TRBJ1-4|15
TGCGCCAGCAGCTTCGAAGGACATGGGCCTGAAAAACTGTTTTTT
CASSFEGHGPEKLFF
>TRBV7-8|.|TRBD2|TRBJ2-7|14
TGTGCCAGCATCGGGACTAGCGGGATCTACGAGCAGTACTTC
CASIGTSGIYEQYF
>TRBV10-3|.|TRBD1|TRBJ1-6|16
TGTGCCATCAGTGAGTCATTGGGGACAGAGCTTTCACCCCTCCACTTT
CAISESLGTELSPLHF
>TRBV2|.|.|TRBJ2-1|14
TGTGCCAGCACTCGCCAGGCAACCTTCAATGAGCAGTTCTTC
CASTRQATFNEQFF
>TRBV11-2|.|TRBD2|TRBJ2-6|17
TGTGCCAGCTGGGGCGGGAGGCCTGTCTCTGGGGCCAACGTCCTGACTTTC
CASWGGRPVSGANVLTF
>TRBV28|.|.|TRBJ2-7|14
TGTGCCAGCAGAGAAACAGGACCAACCTACGAGCAGTACTTC
CASRETGPTYEQYF
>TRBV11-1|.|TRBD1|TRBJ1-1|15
TGTGCCAGCAGCCTAACCGGGACAGGGCTCACTGAAGCTTTCTTT
CASSLTGTGLTEAFF
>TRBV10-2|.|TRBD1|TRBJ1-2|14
TGCGCCACCCGGGACAGGGATCGGTACTATGGCTACACCTTC
CATRDRDRYYGYTF
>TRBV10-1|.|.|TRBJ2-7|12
TGCGCCAGCAGTCTTCAGGGTAACGAGCAGTACTTC
CASSLQGNEQYF
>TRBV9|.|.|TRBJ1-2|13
TGTGCCAGCAGCGTAGAGGGGAACTATGGCTACACCTTC
CASSVEGNYGYTF
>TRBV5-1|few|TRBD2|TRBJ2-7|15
TGCGCCAGCAGCCGGACTAGCGGGAGAATCGACGAGCAGTACTTC
CASSRTSGRIDEQYF
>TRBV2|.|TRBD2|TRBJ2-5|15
TGTGCCAGCAGTCTCAGGACTAGCGGCCAAGAGACCCAGTACTTC
CASSLRTSGQETQYF
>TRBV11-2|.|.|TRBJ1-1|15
TGTGCCAGCAGCCCCCCTGGTAGCGGTTTCACTGAAGCTTTCTTT
CASSPPGSGFTEAFF
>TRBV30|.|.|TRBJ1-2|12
TGTGCCTGGAGTCTCCAACTCTATGGCTACACCTTC
CAWSLQLYGYTF
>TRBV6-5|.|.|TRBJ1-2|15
TGTGCCAGCAGTCCAACAGGGTCCCCTAACTATGGCTACACCTTC
CASSPTGSPNYGYTF
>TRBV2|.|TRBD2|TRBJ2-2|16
TGTGCCAGCAGTCTGCTTGGCGGGAGGGGGACCGGGGAGCTGTTTTTT
CASSLLGGRGTGELFF
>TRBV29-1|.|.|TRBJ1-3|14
TGCAGCGTTGAAACGGTCCCCTCTGGAAACACCATATATTTT
CSVETVPSGNTIYF
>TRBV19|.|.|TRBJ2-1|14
TGTGCCAGTACCAGAGGGGGAGGGCCGGGCAAGCAGTTCTTC
CASTRGGGPGKQFF